One and the same sample provided the 17 T cell receptor beta chains below, sequenced in a study of radiation and T cells in renal cell carcinoma. Profiled with immunoSEQ multiplex PCR; TCRdb holds only in-frame clones, not every one. The sample holds roughly 170,000 clones, roughly nine tenths seen once. Noted time point: blood 4 weeks post-SBRT, at nephrectomy. As to treatment: 15 Gy SBRT to primary tumor, nephrectomy 4 weeks later. Sample: blood, taken from a patient whose treatment included radiotherapy and nephrectomy. These TCRs come from a woman between 45 and 60 years old with renal cell carcinoma.

The chain uses TRBV29-1 and TRBJ2-3; no clear D gene. The germline CDR1 and CDR2 sequences are SQVTM and ANQGSEA. The CDR3 is 15 amino acids. The germline V and J ends were trimmed by 5 bases and 1 base, with 16 bases remaining between them. CDR3 residues: CSVQQVGRGTDTQYF. CDR3 coding DNA: TGCAGCGTTCAGCAAGTGGGCAGAGGCACAGATACGCAGTATTTT.

V is TRBV18 and J is TRBJ2-7; D is uncertain. The length of the CDR3 is 14 residues. V was cut by 2 bases and J by 4 bases, with 12 bases left in between. CDR1 is KGHSH, CDR2 LQKENI, per germline. CDR3 region: CASSPARILYEQYF. The CDR3 region has the DNA TGTGCCAGCTCACCAGCCAGGATCTTATACGAGCAGTACTTC.

On this clone: One end of the junction is discordant with germline, which a read error may explain. The chain uses TRBV7-7 and TRBJ2-3, with D unresolved. From germline, CDR1 is SSHAT and CDR2 FNYEAQ (reference sequence). The CDR3 length is 13 residues. CDR3 region: CASSRRRTDTQYF. Here the CDR3 DNA reads TGTGCTAGCAGCCGCCGACGCACAGATACGCAGTATTTT. Full variable domain (missing parts from reference TRBV7-7 and TRBJ2-3): GAGVSQSPRYKVTKRGQDVTLRCDPISSHATLYWYQQALGQGPEFLTYFNYEAQPDKSGLPSDRFSAERPEGSISTLTIQRTEQRDSAMYRCASSRRRTDTQYFGPGTRLTVL.

Comment on this clone: Other DNA sequences from this sample encode an identical CDR3 as well. The chain recombines TRBV6-1 with TRBJ2-5; D remains unclear. The V end lost 1 base, the J end lost 2 bases, and 5 bases lay between the germline ends. This CDR3 contains 13 residues. CDR1 MNHNS and CDR2 SASEGT come from the germline V gene. CDR3 DNA sequence: TGTGCCAGCAGTGAAGTCGGACAAGAGACCCAGTACTTC. Translating gives CASSEVGQETQYF.

This clone was detected only a few times. The rearrangement joins TRBV19 to TRBJ1-2; D gene unclear. V was cut by 3 bases and J by 2 bases, with 7 bases left in between. Germline assignment: CDR1 LNHDA and CDR2 SQIVND (reference sequence). The CDR3 is made up of 13 amino acids. Here the CDR3 reads CASSMSRNYGYTF. In DNA form, the CDR3 reads TGTGCCAGTAGTATGAGTCGGAACTATGGCTACACCTTC.

The chain has TRBV9 and TRBJ1-4; 9 bases align to TRBD1. This CDR3 spans 14 amino acids. CDR1 SGDLS and CDR2 YYNGEE come from the germline V gene. Trimming took 6 bases from V and 7 from J; bases not matched to a gene: 7. CDR3 in amino acids: CASTSGQGGEKLFF. The CDR3 DNA reads as TGTGCCAGCACCTCGGGACAGGGAGGTGAAAAACTGTTTTTT.

The CDR3 DNA is TGTGCCAGCAGCTTAGTTGTAGCGGGGGGGCCAGATACGCAGTATTTT. This translates into CASSLVVAGGPDTQYF. The chain combines TRBV7-9 with TRBJ2-3; 11 nucleotides match TRBD2. CDR1 is SEHNR and CDR2 is FQNEAQ in the germline V gene (reference sequence). V lost 1 base to trimming and J lost 4 bases; unmatched junction nucleotides: 4. The CDR3 covers 16 residues.

This chain joins TRBV15 and TRBJ2-2; possibly TRBD1 or TRBD2 for D (6 bases each). The CDR3 length is 15 residues. V shed 4 bases and J shed 3 bases, with 12 bases lying between them. CDR1 is LNHNV and CDR2 is YYDKDF in the germline V gene (reference sequence). This CDR3 reads CATSTGGAYTGELFF. CDR3 sequence (DNA): TGTGCCACCAGCACCGGGGGCGCTTACACCGGGGAGCTGTTTTTT. The full variable domain, rest sourced from reference TRBV15 and TRBJ2-2, is DAMVIQNPRYQVTQFGKPVTLSCSQTLNHNVMYWYQQKSSQAPKLLFHYYDKDFNNEADTPDNFQSRRPNTSFCFLDIRSPGLGDTAMYLCATSTGGAYTGELFFGEGSRLTVL.

This sequence joins TRBV4-1 and TRBJ1-5, with 7 bases fitting TRBD1. Germline V gene data show CDR1 as MGHRA and CDR2 as YSYEKL. V lost 1 base to trimming and J lost 4 bases; unmatched junction nucleotides: 7. The length of the CDR3 is 16 residues. CDR3 protein: CASSQGQGRGNQPQHF. The CDR3 DNA sequence: TGCGCCAGCAGCCAAGGACAGGGTCGGGGTAATCAGCCCCAGCATTTT.

The chain recombines TRBV18 with TRBJ2-5; D may be TRBD1 (5 bases). Germline CDR1 reads KGHSH; CDR2 reads LQKENI. The germline V and J ends were trimmed by 3 bases and 4 bases, with 12 bases remaining between them. The CDR3 sequence is 14 residues long. As DNA, the CDR3 is TGTGCCAGCTCACCTCCCCTAGGGGCAGAGACCCAGTACTTC. As protein: CASSPPLGAETQYF.

The chain uses TRBV14 and TRBJ2-7, with D hard to call. V was pared by 1 base and J by 2 bases, with 9 bases between. This CDR3 is 14 amino acids long. Germline lookup yields CDR1 SGHDN and CDR2 FVKESK. CDR3 sequence: CASSQGIEPYEQYF. The CDR3, as DNA: TGTGCCAGCAGCCAAGGTATAGAGCCCTACGAGCAGTACTTC.

V usage is TRBV7-2 and J usage is TRBJ2-2, with unresolved D. The V and J ends lost 1 base and 4 bases respectively, with 10 bases between them. The CDR3 runs 15 residues. The V gene's germline CDR1 is SGHTA and CDR2 FQGNSA. CDR3 nucleotide sequence: TGTGCCAGCAGCTTAGACTCTACACCCACCGGGGAGCTGTTTTTT. This sequence encodes CASSLDSTPTGELFF.

This chain uses TRBV2 with TRBJ2-1; D possibly matches TRBD1 or TRBD2 (5 bases each). CDR1 SNHLY and CDR2 FYNNEI come from the germline V gene. Trimming removed 1 base from V and 4 bases from J, with 17 bases in between. The CDR3 is 17 amino acids. CDR3 sequence reads: CASSEDSNIGAYNEQFF. CDR3 nucleotides: TGTGCCAGCAGTGAAGATTCTAACATCGGGGCGTACAATGAGCAGTTCTTC. The full variable domain, rest sourced from reference TRBV2 and TRBJ2-1, is EPEVTQTPSHQVTQMGQEVILRCVPISNHLYFYWYRQILGQKVEFLVSFYNNEISEKSEIFDDQFSVERPDGSNFTLKIRSTKLEDSAMYFCASSEDSNIGAYNEQFFGPGTRLTVL.

The chain joins TRBV9 to TRBJ2-5, with 7 bases identical to TRBD1. CDR3 length: 14 amino acids. V lost 4 bases to trimming and J lost 5 bases; unmatched junction nucleotides: 8. Germline loops: CDR1 SGDLS, CDR2 YYNGEE. CDR3 nucleotide sequence: TGTGCCAGCAGCCTTACGACAGGGAGCGAGACCCAGTACTTC. Amino acid sequence: CASSLTTGSETQYF.

The J gene is TRBJ2-5, the V gene TRBV29-1; tentative D call: TRBD2 (6 bases). Trimming pared 7 bases from V and 5 bases from J, leaving 17 bases between. The CDR3 totals 13 residues. CDR1 and CDR2 (germline): SQVTM, ANQGSEA. The CDR3 DNA sequence: TGCAGCGCCCAAACTGGGGGGTTTGAGACCCAGTACTTC. Translating it yields CSAQTGGFETQYF. The variable domain in full, with the rest retrieved from reference TRBV29-1 and TRBJ2-5, is SAVISQKPSRDICQRGTSLTIQCQVDSQVTMMFWYRQQPGQSLTLIATANQGSEATYESGFVIDKFPISRPNLTFSTLTVSNMSPEDSSIYLCSAQTGGFETQYFGPGTRLLVL.

V and J are TRBV5-1 and TRBJ1-4; D not resolved. The V end lost 2 bases, the J end lost 0 bases, and 8 bases lay between the germline ends. This CDR3 region has 15 residues. Germline CDR1 is SGHRS and CDR2 is YFSETQ. The DNA of the CDR3 is TGCGCCAGCAGCTTAACACCTACAACTAATGAAAAACTGTTTTTT. The encoded protein is CASSLTPTTNEKLFF.

The gene calls are TRBV5-1 and TRBJ2-1, with TRBD1 matching 8 bases. Germline V lookup: CDR1 SGHRS, CDR2 YFSETQ. Losses at the gene ends were 4 bases for V and 1 base for J; bases not matched to a gene: 4. CDR3 size: 15 residues. DNA for the CDR3: TGCGCCAGCAGCAAGGACAGGGATTCCTACAATGAGCAGTTCTTC. Translating gives CASSKDRDSYNEQFF.